This is a list of T cell receptor beta chains from one sample in a study of blood T cell repertoires in COVID-19. Repertoires were generated with immunoSEQ multiplex PCR, while TCRdb's copy carries only in-frame clones and drops some. Found here are about 77,000 clones, around 89% of them singletons; the top ten hold 6% to 7.5%. What was sequenced was peripheral blood. The receptors derive from a woman of 80 years or more with acute or convalescent COVID-19. Both conserved end residues are part of each CDR3. Fields, in order: J gene, V gene, CDR3 protein.

J: TRBJ1-2
V: TRBV6-5
CDR3: CASRLTDQYGYTF

J: TRBJ1-1
V: TRBV4-2
CDR3: CASSQRPTGPMNTEAFF

J: TRBJ2-3
V: TRBV19
CDR3: CASSISVLQGASTDTQYF

J: TRBJ2-2
V: TRBV10-3
CDR3: CAISESGGTGELFF

J: TRBJ1-4
V: TRBV5-1
CDR3: CASSLARATNEKLFF

J: TRBJ1-4
V: TRBV15
CDR3: CATSEGQGMRANEKLFF

J: TRBJ2-6
V: TRBV7-2
CDR3: CASSPSGTGGSGANVLTF

J: TRBJ1-5
V: TRBV6-1
CDR3: CASSDHLGGQPQHF

J: TRBJ1-1
V: TRBV3-1/TRBV3-2
CDR3: CASSQNGDKGEAFF

J: TRBJ2-1
V: TRBV29-1
CDR3: CSTGQGAYNEQFF

J: TRBJ2-7
V: TRBV3-1/TRBV3-2
CDR3: CASSKTGPYEQYF

J: TRBJ1-1
V: TRBV6-2/TRBV6-3
CDR3: CASTPGDRENTEAFF

J: TRBJ2-3
V: TRBV5-4
CDR3: CASSRGDSSTDTQYF